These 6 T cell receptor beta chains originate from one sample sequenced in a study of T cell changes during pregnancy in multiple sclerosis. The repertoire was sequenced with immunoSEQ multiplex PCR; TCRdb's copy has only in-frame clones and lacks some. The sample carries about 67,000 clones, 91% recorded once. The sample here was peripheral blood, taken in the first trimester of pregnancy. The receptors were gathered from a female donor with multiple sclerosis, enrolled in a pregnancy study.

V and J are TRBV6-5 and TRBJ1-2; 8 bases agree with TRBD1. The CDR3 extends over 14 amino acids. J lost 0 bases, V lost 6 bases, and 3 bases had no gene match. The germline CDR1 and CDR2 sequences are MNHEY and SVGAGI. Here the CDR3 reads CASRETGANYGYTF. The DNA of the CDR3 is TGTGCCAGCAGAGAGACAGGGGCTAACTATGGCTACACCTTC.

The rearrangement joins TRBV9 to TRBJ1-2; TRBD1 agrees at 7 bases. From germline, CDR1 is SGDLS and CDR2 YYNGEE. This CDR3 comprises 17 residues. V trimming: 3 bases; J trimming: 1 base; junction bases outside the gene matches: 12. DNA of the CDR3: TGTGCCAGCAGCGCTACAGGGGCGATGAAAATTAACTATGGCTACACCTTC. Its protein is CASSATGAMKINYGYTF.

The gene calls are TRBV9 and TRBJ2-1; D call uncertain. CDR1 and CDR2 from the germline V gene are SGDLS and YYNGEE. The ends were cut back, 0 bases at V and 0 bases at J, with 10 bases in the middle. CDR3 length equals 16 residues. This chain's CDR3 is CASSVDVRSSYNEQFF. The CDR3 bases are TGTGCCAGCAGCGTAGATGTCAGAAGCTCCTACAATGAGCAGTTCTTC. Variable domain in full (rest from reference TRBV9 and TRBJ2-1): DSGVTQTPKHLITATGQRVTLRCSPRSGDLSVYWYQQSLDQGLQFLIQYYNGEERAKGNILERFSAQQFPDLHSELNLSSLELGDSALYFCASSVDVRSSYNEQFFGPGTRLTVL.

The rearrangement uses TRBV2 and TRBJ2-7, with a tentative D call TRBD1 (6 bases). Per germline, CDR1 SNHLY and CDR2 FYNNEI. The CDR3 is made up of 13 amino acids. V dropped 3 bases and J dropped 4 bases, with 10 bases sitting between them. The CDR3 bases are TGTGCCAGCAGTGACAGGGGTGGGTACGAGCAGTACTTC. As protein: CASSDRGGYEQYF.

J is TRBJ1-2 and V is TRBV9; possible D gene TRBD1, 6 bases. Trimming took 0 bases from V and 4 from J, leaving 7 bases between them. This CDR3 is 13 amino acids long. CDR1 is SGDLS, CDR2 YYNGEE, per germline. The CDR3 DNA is TGTGCCAGCAGCGTAGAACAGGGCTATGGCTACACCTTC. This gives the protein CASSVEQGYGYTF.

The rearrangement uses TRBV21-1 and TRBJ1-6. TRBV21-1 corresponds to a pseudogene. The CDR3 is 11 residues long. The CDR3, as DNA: TGTGCCAGCTCTTGGGGGGGCACCCTCCACTTT. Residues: CASSWGGTLHF.